This TCR beta chain comes out of a study of blood T cell repertoires in COVID-19. At the level of the study: T cells, B-cell-depleted T cells, or PBMCs supplied cDNA or gDNA.

Across about two dozen US areas, participants ranged in age from 18 to 89 years. Participant-reported clinical history was the basis for cohort assignment. The data were produced by immunoSEQ multiplex PCR, yet TCRdb's version contains in-frame clones alone and is incomplete. The sample lists some 260,000 clones, 85% to 95% occurring once. The sequence derives from a woman between 18 and 29 years old who had recovered from COVID-19. The sequencing sample was made of PBMCs or T cells enriched from blood (not recorded which).

The CDR3 sequence: CASSLVLGGTDTQYF. DNA for the CDR3: TGTGCCAGCAGCTTAGTCCTCGGGGGGACAGATACGCAGTATTTT. The chain is built from TRBV11-1 and TRBJ2-3; 7 nucleotides match TRBD2. The V gene end was trimmed by 1 base and the J gene end by 3 bases; junction bases not matched to a gene: 4. The germline V gene has CDR1 SGHAT and CDR2 FQDESV (reference sequence). There are 15 residues in the CDR3.